The 8 T cell receptor beta chains given below trace back to one sample, sequenced in a study of blood T cell repertoires in COVID-19. Sequencing used immunoSEQ multiplex PCR; TCRdb keeps in-frame clones, though not all of them. This table holds about 250,000 clones, around 83% found once. The sequenced sample consisted of peripheral blood. The receptors were gathered from a woman aged 40 to 49 who had recovered from COVID-19.

This chain connects TRBV7-9 to TRBJ2-2; D possibly corresponds to TRBD1 (6 bases). V lost 2 bases, J lost 7 bases, and 8 bases lay in between. Per the germline V gene, CDR1 is SEHNR and CDR2 is FQNEAQ (reference sequence). The CDR3 loop spans 13 amino acids. Here the CDR3 reads CASSLSTGGELFF. CDR3 coding DNA: TGTGCCAGCAGCTTATCGACAGGCGGGGAGCTGTTTTTT.

J is TRBJ2-7 and V is TRBV11-2; perhaps TRBD1 as D (6 bases). This CDR3 is 14 amino acids long. Trimming left V 3 bases short and J 2 bases short, with 11 bases between. Germline V gives CDR1 SGHAT, CDR2 FQNNGV. DNA of the CDR3: TGTGCCAGCAGCTTCGCTGGGGGCACCTACGAGCAGTACTTC. Translation: CASSFAGGTYEQYF. Supplemented by reference TRBV11-2 and TRBJ2-7, the full variable domain reads EAGVAQSPRYKIIEKRQSVAFWCNPISGHATLYWYQQILGQGPKLLIQFQNNGVVDDSQLPKDRFSAERLKGVDSTLKIQPAKLEDSAVYLCASSFAGGTYEQYFGPGTRLTVT.

The chain combines TRBV27 with TRBJ1-1; the match to TRBD1 covers 7 bases. The germline V gene encodes CDR1 MNHEY and CDR2 SMNVEV (reference sequence). This CDR3 contains 13 residues. V was clipped by 2 bases and J by 8 bases; unmatched bases: 5. CDR3 protein: CASSLRRGFEAFF. CDR3 nucleotides: TGTGCCAGCAGTTTACGCAGGGGGTTCGAAGCTTTCTTT.

The chain links TRBV7-6 to TRBJ2-2, with TRBD2 identical over 8 bases. Germline values: CDR1 SGHVS, CDR2 FNYEAQ. The CDR3 totals 15 residues. V lost 5 bases and J lost 4; bases outside the gene matches: 6. The CDR3 bases are TGTGCCAGCAGCCGGGGGGGGGCGAGCACCGGGGAGCTGTTTTTT. It yields the protein CASSRGGASTGELFF.

This clone has a handful of counts. CDR3 DNA sequence: TGTGCCAGCAGTGAAATCCAGGGAAACATTCAGTACTTC. Protein: CASSEIQGNIQYF. The chain uses TRBV6-1 and TRBJ2-4; D is possibly TRBD1 (5 bases). V was pared by 2 bases and J by 6 bases, with 8 bases between. CDR3 length: 13 amino acids. Germline loops: CDR1 MNHNS, CDR2 SASEGT.

The chain links TRBV24-1 to TRBJ2-2; 9 bases match TRBD1. With V trimmed by 4 bases and J by 3 bases, 2 bases remained unmatched. Per germline, CDR1 KGHDR and CDR2 SFDVKD. The CDR3 runs to 15 residues. This CDR3 reads CATSEGQGHTGELFF. The DNA for the CDR3 is TGTGCCACCAGTGAGGGACAGGGTCACACCGGGGAGCTGTTTTTT.

This clone has a single count. The V gene is TRBV7-9, the J gene TRBJ1-1; D is undetermined. The germline V gene encodes CDR1 SEHNR and CDR2 FQNEAQ (reference sequence). The CDR3 runs to 17 residues. V dropped 2 bases and J dropped 0 bases, with 16 bases sitting between them. The CDR3 loop reads CASSLYGPSGMNTEAFF. The CDR3 nucleotides are TGTGCCAGCAGCTTATATGGCCCCAGCGGGATGAACACTGAAGCTTTCTTT.

This chain uses TRBV2 with TRBJ2-3; D call uncertain. The V end lost 6 bases, the J end lost 3 bases, and 13 bases lay between the germline ends. There are 14 residues in the CDR3. The V gene's germline CDR1 is SNHLY and CDR2 FYNNEI. The CDR3 loop reads CASRAGFRTDTQYF. DNA for the CDR3: TGTGCCAGCAGGGCTGGTTTCAGGACAGATACGCAGTATTTT.